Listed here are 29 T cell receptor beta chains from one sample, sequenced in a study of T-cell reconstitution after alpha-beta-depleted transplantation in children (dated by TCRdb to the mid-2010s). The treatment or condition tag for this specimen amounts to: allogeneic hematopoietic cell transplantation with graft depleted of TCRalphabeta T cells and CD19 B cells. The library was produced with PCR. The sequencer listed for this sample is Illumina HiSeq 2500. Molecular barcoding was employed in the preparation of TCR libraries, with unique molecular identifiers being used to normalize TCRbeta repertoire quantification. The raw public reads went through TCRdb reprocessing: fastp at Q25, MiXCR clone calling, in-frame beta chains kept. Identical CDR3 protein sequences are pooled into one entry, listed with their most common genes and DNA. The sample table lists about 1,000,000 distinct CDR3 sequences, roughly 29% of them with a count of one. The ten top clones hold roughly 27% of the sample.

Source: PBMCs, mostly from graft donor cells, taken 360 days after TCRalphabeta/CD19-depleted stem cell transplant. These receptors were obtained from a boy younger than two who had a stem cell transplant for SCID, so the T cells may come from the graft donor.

The CDR3 region is CSASPQGDSTGELFF. The CDR3 DNA follows: TGCAGCGCCTCGCCCCAGGGGGACAGCACCGGGGAGCTGTTTTTT. The chain couples TRBV29-1 to TRBJ2-2; 7 bases align to TRBD1. V shed 7 bases, J shed 4 bases, and the junction held 12 bases outside the gene matches. The germline V gene encodes CDR1 SQVTM and CDR2 ANQGSEA. The CDR3 totals 15 residues.

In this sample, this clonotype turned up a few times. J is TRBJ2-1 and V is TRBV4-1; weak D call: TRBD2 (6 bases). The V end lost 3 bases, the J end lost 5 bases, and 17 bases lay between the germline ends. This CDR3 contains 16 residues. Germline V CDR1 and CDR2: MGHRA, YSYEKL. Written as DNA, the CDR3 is TGCGCCAGCAGCCATATCTCCGGGACTTCCAACAATGAGCAGTTCTTC. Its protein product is CASSHISGTSNNEQFF.

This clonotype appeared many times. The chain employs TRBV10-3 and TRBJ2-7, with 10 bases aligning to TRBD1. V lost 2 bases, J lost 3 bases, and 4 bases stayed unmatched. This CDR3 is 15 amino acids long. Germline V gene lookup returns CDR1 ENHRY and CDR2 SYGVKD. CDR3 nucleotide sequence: TGTGCCATCAGTGAGGGGACAGGGGTACGCTACGAGCAGTACTTC. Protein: CAISEGTGVRYEQYF.

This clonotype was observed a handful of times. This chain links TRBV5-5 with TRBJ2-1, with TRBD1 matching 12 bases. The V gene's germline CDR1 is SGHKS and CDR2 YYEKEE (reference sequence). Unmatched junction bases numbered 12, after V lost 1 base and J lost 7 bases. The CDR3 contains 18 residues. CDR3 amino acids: CASSLYLWGQGAANEQFF. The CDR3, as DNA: TGTGCCAGCAGCTTGTATTTGTGGGGACAGGGGGCTGCAAATGAGCAGTTCTTC.

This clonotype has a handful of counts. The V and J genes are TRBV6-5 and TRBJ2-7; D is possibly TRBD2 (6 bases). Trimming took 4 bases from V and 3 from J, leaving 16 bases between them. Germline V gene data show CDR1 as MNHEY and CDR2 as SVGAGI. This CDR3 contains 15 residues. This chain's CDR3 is CASSSGGAPLYEQYF. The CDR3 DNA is TGTGCCAGCAGTTCCGGAGGGGCCCCCCTCTACGAGCAGTACTTC.

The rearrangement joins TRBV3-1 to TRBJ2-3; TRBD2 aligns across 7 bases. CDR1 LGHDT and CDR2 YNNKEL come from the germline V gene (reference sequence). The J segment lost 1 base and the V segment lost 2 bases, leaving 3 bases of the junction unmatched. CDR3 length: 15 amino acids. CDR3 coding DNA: TGTGCCAGCAGCCAACGGAGCGGGGGCACAGATACGCAGTATTTT. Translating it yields CASSQRSGGTDTQYF.

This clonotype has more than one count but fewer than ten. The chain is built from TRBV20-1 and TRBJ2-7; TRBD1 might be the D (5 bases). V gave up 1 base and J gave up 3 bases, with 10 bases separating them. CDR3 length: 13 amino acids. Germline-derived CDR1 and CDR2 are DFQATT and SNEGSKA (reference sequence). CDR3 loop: CSARGKGVYEQYF. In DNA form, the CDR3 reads TGCAGTGCTAGAGGGAAAGGGGTCTACGAGCAGTACTTC.

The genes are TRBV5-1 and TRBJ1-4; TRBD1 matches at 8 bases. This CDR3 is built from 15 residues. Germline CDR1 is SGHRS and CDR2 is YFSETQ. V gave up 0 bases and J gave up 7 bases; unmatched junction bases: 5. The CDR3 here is CASSLGTGPGEKLFF. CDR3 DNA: TGCGCCAGCAGCTTGGGGACAGGGCCGGGTGAAAAACTGTTTTTT. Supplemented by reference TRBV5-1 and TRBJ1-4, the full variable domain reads KAGVTQTPRYLIKTRGQQVTLSCSPISGHRSVSWYQQTPGQGLQFLFEYFSETQRNKGNFPGRFSGRQFSNSRSEMNVSTLELGDSALYLCASSLGTGPGEKLFFGSGTQLSVL.

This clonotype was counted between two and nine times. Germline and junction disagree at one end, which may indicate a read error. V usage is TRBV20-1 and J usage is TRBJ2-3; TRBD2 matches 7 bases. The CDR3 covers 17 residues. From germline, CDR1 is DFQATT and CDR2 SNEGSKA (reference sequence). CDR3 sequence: CSARESSSSGRRGTQYF. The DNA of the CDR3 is TGCAGCGCTAGAGAAAGTTCGTCTAGCGGCCGCCGCGGTACGCAGTATTTT.

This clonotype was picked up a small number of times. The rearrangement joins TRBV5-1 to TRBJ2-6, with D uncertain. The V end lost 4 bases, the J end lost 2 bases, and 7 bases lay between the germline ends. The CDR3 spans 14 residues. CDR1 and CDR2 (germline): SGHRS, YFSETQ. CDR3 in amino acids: CASSTSPGANVLTF. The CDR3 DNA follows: TGCGCCAGCAGCACCTCGCCTGGGGCCAACGTCCTGACTTTC.

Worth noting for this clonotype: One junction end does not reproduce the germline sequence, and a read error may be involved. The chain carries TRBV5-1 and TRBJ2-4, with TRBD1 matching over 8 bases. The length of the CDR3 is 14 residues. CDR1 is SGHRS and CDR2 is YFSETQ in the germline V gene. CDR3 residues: CASSTGQGRDIEYF. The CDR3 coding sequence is TGCGCCAGCAGCACCGGACAGGGAAGAGACATTGAGTACTTC.

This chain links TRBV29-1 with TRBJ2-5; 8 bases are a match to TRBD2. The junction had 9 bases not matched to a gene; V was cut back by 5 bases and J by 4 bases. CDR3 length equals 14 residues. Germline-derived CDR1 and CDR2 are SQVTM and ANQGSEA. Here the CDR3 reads CSVKPGLGGETQYF. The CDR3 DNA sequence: TGCAGCGTTAAACCGGGACTAGGTGGAGAGACCCAGTACTTC.

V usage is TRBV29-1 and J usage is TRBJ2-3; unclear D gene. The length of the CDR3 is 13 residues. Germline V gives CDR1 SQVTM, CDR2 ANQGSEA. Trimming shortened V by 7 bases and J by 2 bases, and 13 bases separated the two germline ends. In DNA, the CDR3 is TGCAGCGCCGAAAAACCCCTCACAGATACGCAGTATTTT. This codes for CSAEKPLTDTQYF.

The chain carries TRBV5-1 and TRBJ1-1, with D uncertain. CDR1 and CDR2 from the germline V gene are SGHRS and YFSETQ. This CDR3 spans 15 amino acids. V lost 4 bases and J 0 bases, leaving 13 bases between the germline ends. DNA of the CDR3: TGCGCCAGCAGCCCAAAGGCGACGGTGAACACTGAAGCTTTCTTT. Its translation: CASSPKATVNTEAFF.

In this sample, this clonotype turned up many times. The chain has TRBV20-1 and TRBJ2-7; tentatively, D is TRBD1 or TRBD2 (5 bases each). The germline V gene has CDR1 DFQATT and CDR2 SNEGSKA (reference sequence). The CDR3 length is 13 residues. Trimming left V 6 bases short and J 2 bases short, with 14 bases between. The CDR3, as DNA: TGCAGTGCCAGCTGGGGGAATCCCTACGAGCAGTACTTC. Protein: CSASWGNPYEQYF.

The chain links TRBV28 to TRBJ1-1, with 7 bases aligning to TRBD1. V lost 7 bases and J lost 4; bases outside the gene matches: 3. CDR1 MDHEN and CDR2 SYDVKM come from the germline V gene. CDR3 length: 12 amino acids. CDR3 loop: CASIRGSTEAFF. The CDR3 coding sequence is TGTGCCAGCATCAGGGGGAGCACTGAAGCTTTCTTT. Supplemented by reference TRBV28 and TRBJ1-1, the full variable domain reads DVKVTQSSRYLVKRTGEKVFLECVQDMDHENMFWYRQDPGLGLRLIYFSYDVKMKEKGDIPEGYSVSREKKERFSLILESASTNQTSMYLCASIRGSTEAFFGQGTRLTVV.

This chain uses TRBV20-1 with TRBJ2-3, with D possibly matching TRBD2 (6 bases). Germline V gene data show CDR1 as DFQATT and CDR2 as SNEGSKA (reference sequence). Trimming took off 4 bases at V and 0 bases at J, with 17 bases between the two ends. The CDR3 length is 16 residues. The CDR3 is CSAIPRRLASTDTQYF. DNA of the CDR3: TGCAGTGCTATCCCACGGCGGCTAGCGAGCACAGATACGCAGTATTTT.

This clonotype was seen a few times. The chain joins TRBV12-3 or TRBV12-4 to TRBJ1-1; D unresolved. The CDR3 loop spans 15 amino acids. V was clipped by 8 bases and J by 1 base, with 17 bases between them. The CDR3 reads CASGGKLNRNTEAFF. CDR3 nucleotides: TGTGCCAGCGGCGGGAAACTCAACCGGAACACTGAAGCTTTCTTT.

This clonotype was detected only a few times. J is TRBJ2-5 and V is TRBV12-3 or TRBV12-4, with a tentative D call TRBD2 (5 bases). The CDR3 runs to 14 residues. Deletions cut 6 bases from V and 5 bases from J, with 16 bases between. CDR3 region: CASSPLERRETQYF. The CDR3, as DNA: TGTGCCAGCAGCCCCTTAGAGCGGAGGGAGACCCAGTACTTC.

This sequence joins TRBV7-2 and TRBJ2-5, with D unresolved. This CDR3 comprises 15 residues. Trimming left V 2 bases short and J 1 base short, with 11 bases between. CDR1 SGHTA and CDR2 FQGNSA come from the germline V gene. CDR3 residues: CASSLYGRTQETQYF. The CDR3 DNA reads TGTGCCAGCAGCTTATACGGGCGGACCCAAGAGACCCAGTACTTC.

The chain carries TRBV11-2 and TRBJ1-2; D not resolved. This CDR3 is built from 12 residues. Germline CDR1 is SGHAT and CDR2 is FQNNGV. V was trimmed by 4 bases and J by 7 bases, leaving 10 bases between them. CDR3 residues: CASSSRGGGYTF. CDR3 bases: TGTGCCAGCAGCTCCCGCGGAGGTGGCTACACCTTC.

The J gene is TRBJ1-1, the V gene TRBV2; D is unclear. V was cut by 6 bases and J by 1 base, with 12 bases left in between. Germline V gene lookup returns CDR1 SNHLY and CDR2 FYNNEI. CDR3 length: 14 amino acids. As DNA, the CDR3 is TGTGCCAGCAGCGGCACCGCGGAGAACACTGAAGCTTTCTTT. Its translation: CASSGTAENTEAFF.

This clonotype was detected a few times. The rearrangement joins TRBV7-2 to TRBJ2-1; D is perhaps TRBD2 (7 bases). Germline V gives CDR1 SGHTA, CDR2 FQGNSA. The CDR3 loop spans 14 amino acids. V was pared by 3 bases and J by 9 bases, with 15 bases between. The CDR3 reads CASSLGGRGGEQFF. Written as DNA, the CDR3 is TGTGCCAGCAGCTTGGGGGGGAGAGGGGGTGAGCAGTTCTTC.

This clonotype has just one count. CDR3 sequence: CSASKLAGGKQFF. CDR3 DNA sequence: TGCAGTGCTAGCAAACTAGCGGGGGGAAAGCAGTTCTTC. V is TRBV20-1 and J is TRBJ2-1; TRBD2 matches 12 bases. The length of the CDR3 is 13 residues. The V and J ends lost 3 bases and 11 bases, in that order; junction bases with no gene match: 5. Per germline, CDR1 DFQATT and CDR2 SNEGSKA (reference sequence).

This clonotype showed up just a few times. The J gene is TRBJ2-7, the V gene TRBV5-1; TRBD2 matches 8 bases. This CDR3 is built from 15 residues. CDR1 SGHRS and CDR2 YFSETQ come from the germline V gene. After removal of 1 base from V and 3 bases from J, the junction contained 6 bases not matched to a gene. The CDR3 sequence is CASSLLRGANYEQYF. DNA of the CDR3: TGCGCCAGCAGCTTGTTGCGGGGGGCCAACTACGAGCAGTACTTC.

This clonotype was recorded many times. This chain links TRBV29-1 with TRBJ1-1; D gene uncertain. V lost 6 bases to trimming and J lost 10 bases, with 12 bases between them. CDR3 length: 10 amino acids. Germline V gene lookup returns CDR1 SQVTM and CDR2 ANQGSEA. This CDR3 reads CSVTGRGAFF. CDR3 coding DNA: TGCAGCGTCACGGGGAGAGGAGCTTTCTTT.

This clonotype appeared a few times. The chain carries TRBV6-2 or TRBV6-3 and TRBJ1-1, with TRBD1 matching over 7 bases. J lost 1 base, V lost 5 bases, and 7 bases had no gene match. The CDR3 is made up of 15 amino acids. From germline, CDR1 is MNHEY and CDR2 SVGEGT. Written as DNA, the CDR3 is TGTGCCAGCAGTCCCGGACAGGCGGGGAACACTGAAGCTTTCTTT. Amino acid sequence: CASSPGQAGNTEAFF.

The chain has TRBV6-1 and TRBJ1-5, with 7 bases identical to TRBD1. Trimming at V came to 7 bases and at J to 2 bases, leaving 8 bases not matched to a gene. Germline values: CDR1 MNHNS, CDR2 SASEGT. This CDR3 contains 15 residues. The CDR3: CASNQGGSGNQPQHF. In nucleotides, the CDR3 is TGTGCCAGCAACCAGGGGGGTTCAGGCAATCAGCCCCAGCATTTT.

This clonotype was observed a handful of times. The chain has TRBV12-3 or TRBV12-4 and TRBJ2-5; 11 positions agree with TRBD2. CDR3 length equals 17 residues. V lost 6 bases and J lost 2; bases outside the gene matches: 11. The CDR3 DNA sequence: TGTGCCAGCAGCTCGGGACCGGGACTAGCGGTACAAGAGACCCAGTACTTC. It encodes CASSSGPGLAVQETQYF.